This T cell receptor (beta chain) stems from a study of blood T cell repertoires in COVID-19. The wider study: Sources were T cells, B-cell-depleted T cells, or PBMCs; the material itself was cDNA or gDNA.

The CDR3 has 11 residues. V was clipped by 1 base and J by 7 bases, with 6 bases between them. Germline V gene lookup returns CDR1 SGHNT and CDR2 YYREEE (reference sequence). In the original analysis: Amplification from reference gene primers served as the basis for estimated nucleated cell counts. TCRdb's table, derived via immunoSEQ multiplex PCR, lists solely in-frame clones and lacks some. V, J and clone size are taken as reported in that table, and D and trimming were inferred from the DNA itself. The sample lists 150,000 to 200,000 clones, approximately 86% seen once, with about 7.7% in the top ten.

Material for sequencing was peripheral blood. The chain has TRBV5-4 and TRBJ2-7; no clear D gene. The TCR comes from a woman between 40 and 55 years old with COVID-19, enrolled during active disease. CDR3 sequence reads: CASSLTGEQYF. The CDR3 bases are TGTGCCAGCAGCTTGACCGGTGAGCAGTACTTC.